This entry lists 30 T cell receptor beta chains sequenced from one sample in a study of identical twins. TCRdb reprocessed the 5' RACE reads with MiXCR, giving one entry per CDR3 protein. There are around 530,000 distinct CDR3 sequences in the sample; roughly 15% occur only once, and 0.44% lies in the top ten. This sample was also put to use in a study of yellow fever vaccine responses in identical twins.

The sample was CD4+ T cells sorted from blood. The receptors originated from a woman between 18 and 29 years old in good health.

The chain recombines TRBV3-1 with TRBJ2-2, with 8 positions matching TRBD2. Trimming took 2 bases from V and 3 from J; bases not matched to a gene: 11. CDR1 and CDR2 (germline): LGHDT, YNNKEL (reference sequence). This CDR3 contains 18 residues. The DNA for the CDR3 is TGTGCCAGCAGCCAAAGGTTCGGCGGGGGGCGGGACACCGGGGAGCTGTTTTTT. Protein product: CASSQRFGGGRDTGELFF.

This rearrangement joins TRBV10-2 to TRBJ2-5; 16 bases are shared with TRBD2. The germline V gene encodes CDR1 WSHSY and CDR2 SAAADI. This CDR3 has 15 residues. The junction had 2 bases not matched to a gene; V was cut back by 6 bases and J by 4 bases. For the CDR3, the DNA is TGCGCCAGCAGGGGGACTAGCGGGGGGGTAGAGACCCAGTACTTC. Its translation: CASRGTSGGVETQYF.

This clonotype was found a few times. The CDR3 coding sequence is TGCAGTGCTAGACCTGGGACTAGCGGGGGACAAGAGACCCAGTACTTC. Translating it yields CSARPGTSGGQETQYF. The rearrangement links TRBV20-1 to TRBJ2-5; 14 bases agree with TRBD2. This CDR3 region has 16 residues. In germline, CDR1 is DFQATT, CDR2 SNEGSKA (reference sequence). With 2 bases clipped from V and 2 bases from J, the junction kept 4 bases outside the gene matches.

The V and J genes are TRBV2 and TRBJ2-1, with TRBD2 identical over 10 bases. There are 14 residues in the CDR3. Germline CDR1 reads SNHLY; CDR2 reads FYNNEI. The ends lost 6 bases at V and 7 bases at J; junction bases unmatched: 6. For the CDR3, the DNA is TGTGCCAGCAGCAGCGGGGGGGCGGGAAATGAGCAGTTCTTC. Its protein is CASSSGGAGNEQFF.

The chain carries TRBV29-1 and TRBJ2-6; 7 bases agree with TRBD1. The CDR3 contains 14 residues. Germline V gene sequence: CDR1 SQVTM, CDR2 ANQGSEA. J lost 4 bases, V lost 6 bases, and 6 bases had no gene match. DNA for the CDR3: TGCAGCGTACACACAGGGGAGGGGGCCAACGTCCTGACTTTC. Protein product: CSVHTGEGANVLTF.

This clonotype came up a few times. The V and J genes are TRBV27 and TRBJ2-7; no reliable D call. Germline-derived CDR1 and CDR2 are MNHEY and SMNVEV (reference sequence). CDR3 size: 17 residues. V lost 5 bases and J 0 bases, leaving 20 bases between the germline ends. The DNA of the CDR3 is TGTGCCAGCAGTCTCGACCCGGACCGACGGAGCTCCTACGAGCAGTACTTC. Its protein is CASSLDPDRRSSYEQYF.

The chain has TRBV20-1 and TRBJ2-1, with 7 bases fitting TRBD1. The germline CDR1 and CDR2 sequences are DFQATT and SNEGSKA (reference sequence). J was trimmed by 0 bases and V by 1 base; bases with no gene match: 9. This CDR3 has 17 amino acids. The CDR3 sequence is CSARGPSDRSSYNEQFF. CDR3 coding DNA: TGCAGTGCTAGAGGCCCGTCGGACAGGTCCTCCTACAATGAGCAGTTCTTC.

The rearrangement uses TRBV5-1 and TRBJ2-2; maybe TRBD1 (5 bases). CDR1 is SGHRS and CDR2 is YFSETQ in the germline V gene. CDR3 size: 15 residues. Trimming stripped 4 bases from V and 6 bases from J, with 16 bases between. In DNA form, the CDR3 reads TGCGCCAGCAGCGCCATTACAGGTTACGCCGGGGAGCTGTTTTTT. Its protein product is CASSAITGYAGELFF.

This clonotype was counted ten times or more. J is TRBJ2-1 and V is TRBV11-2, with D possibly matching TRBD2 (6 bases). Germline V gives CDR1 SGHAT, CDR2 FQNNGV. The CDR3 is 13 amino acids. Trimming pared 5 bases from V and 4 bases from J, leaving 9 bases between. Here the CDR3 DNA reads TGTGCCAGCAGCGGGACTGTTTACAATGAGCAGTTCTTC. It encodes CASSGTVYNEQFF.

The V and J genes are TRBV5-1 and TRBJ2-1; TRBD2 might be the D (6 bases). The germline V gene has CDR1 SGHRS and CDR2 YFSETQ. The CDR3 consists of 15 residues. V was clipped by 2 bases and J by 4 bases, with 13 bases between them. The CDR3 DNA is TGCGCCAGCAGCTTTACGGGAGCAAATTACAATGAGCAGTTCTTC. Amino acids: CASSFTGANYNEQFF. Supplemented by reference TRBV5-1 and TRBJ2-1, the full variable domain reads KAGVTQTPRYLIKTRGQQVTLSCSPISGHRSVSWYQQTPGQGLQFLFEYFSETQRNKGNFPGRFSGRQFSNSRSEMNVSTLELGDSALYLCASSFTGANYNEQFFGPGTRLTVL.

At least ten counts were recorded for this clonotype. This chain joins TRBV12-3 or TRBV12-4 and TRBJ1-6; D remains unclear. V lost 5 bases, J lost 8 bases, and 16 bases lay in between. The CDR3 runs to 15 residues. The CDR3 is CASSALGVVDSPLHF. CDR3 coding DNA: TGTGCCAGCAGTGCCCTTGGAGTGGTGGATTCACCCCTCCACTTT.

V gene TRBV12-3 or TRBV12-4 combines with J gene TRBJ2-3; 12 nucleotides agree with TRBD2. The CDR3 totals 16 residues. The V gene end was trimmed by 3 bases and the J gene end by 6 bases; junction bases not matched to a gene: 7. The CDR3 sequence is CASSFESSGGGDTQYF. The CDR3 nucleotides read TGTGCCAGCAGTTTTGAGTCTAGCGGGGGGGGGGATACGCAGTATTTT.

There are many counts of this clonotype. The chain recombines TRBV24-1 with TRBJ2-1; 14 bases are shared with TRBD2. Per the germline V gene, CDR1 is KGHDR and CDR2 is SFDVKD. The CDR3 runs 20 residues. Trimming removed 3 bases from V and 5 bases from J; junction bases left unmatched: 14. The CDR3 DNA follows: TGTGCCACCAGTGATCCTGATCCCGGGACTAGCGGGAGAGGGCACAATGAGCAGTTCTTC. Translated, it gives CATSDPDPGTSGRGHNEQFF.

This clonotype was seen only a few times. The rearrangement joins TRBV4-1 to TRBJ2-2, with D tentatively TRBD1 (6 bases). Looked up from germline, CDR1 is MGHRA and CDR2 is YSYEKL. The length of the CDR3 is 15 residues. Deletions cut 1 base from V and 6 bases from J, with 12 bases between. The CDR3 spells CASSQVTGPAGELFF. CDR3 DNA sequence: TGCGCCAGCAGCCAAGTAACAGGGCCGGCCGGGGAGCTGTTTTTT.

This clonotype turned up a few times. One end of the junction does not line up with germline, which may come from a read error. This chain connects TRBV28 to TRBJ2-4; 9 nucleotides agree with TRBD1. The germline V gene encodes CDR1 MDHEN and CDR2 SYDVKM. This CDR3 region has 12 residues. CDR3 region: CASRTGTGFQYF. The DNA for the CDR3 is TGTGCCAGCAGAACCGGGACAGGGTTTCAATACTTC. Together with reference TRBV28 and TRBJ2-4, the CDR3 gives the full variable domain: DVKVTQSSRYLVKRTGEKVFLECVQDMDHENMFWYRQDPGLGLRLIYFSYDVKMKEKGDIPEGYSVSREKKERFSLILESASTNQTSMYLCASRTGTGFQYFGAGTRLSVL.

The chain joins TRBV11-3 to TRBJ1-4; D uncertain. Trimming removed 1 base from V and 0 bases from J, with 9 bases in between. Per the germline V gene, CDR1 is SGHNT and CDR2 is YENEEA. This CDR3 comprises 16 residues. The CDR3 sequence is CASSLVPGATNEKLFF. CDR3 coding DNA: TGTGCCAGCAGCTTAGTCCCGGGTGCAACTAATGAAAAACTGTTTTTT.

The chain uses TRBV20-1 and TRBJ1-1, with 7 nucleotides matching TRBD1. V was pared by 3 bases and J by 13 bases, with 8 bases of the junction left unmatched. The CDR3 has 11 residues. Germline V lookup: CDR1 DFQATT, CDR2 SNEGSKA (reference sequence). CDR3 sequence reads: CSARTGLVGFF. CDR3 in DNA: TGCAGTGCTAGGACAGGGTTGGTTGGTTTCTTT.

This sequence joins TRBV4-1 and TRBJ2-7, with a possible D match to TRBD1 (5 bases). CDR1 and CDR2 from the germline V gene are MGHRA and YSYEKL. The CDR3 sequence is 14 residues long. V was pared by 2 bases and J by 0 bases, with 8 bases between. CDR3 in amino acids: CASSQSGASYEQYV. CDR3 bases: TGCGCCAGCAGCCAATCTGGGGCCTCCTACGAGCAGTACGTC.

This clonotype appeared a few times. The chain combines TRBV10-3 with TRBJ1-2; D is possibly TRBD1 (5 bases). The CDR3 has 13 amino acids. Trimming removed 6 bases at V and 3 bases at J, with 11 bases between. Germline CDR1 reads ENHRY; CDR2 reads SYGVKD. In DNA, the CDR3 is TGTGCCATCAGCTCGGAGGGGTACTATGGCTACACCTTC. It specifies CAISSEGYYGYTF.

V is TRBV20-1 and J is TRBJ2-2, with 9 bases matching TRBD2. The CDR3 length is 16 residues. The J segment lost 5 bases and the V segment lost 6 bases, leaving 13 bases of the junction unmatched. Germline values: CDR1 DFQATT, CDR2 SNEGSKA (reference sequence). CDR3: CSAYEARGGRTGELFF. CDR3 DNA sequence: TGCAGTGCCTATGAGGCGCGGGGGGGCCGGACCGGGGAGCTGTTTTTT.

This clonotype was found a few times. V and J are TRBV18 and TRBJ1-5; unclear D gene. V was shortened by 3 bases and J by 0 bases, with 9 bases between the two germline ends. CDR1 is KGHSH and CDR2 is LQKENI in the germline V gene. The CDR3 has 15 amino acids. CDR3 amino acids: CASSPEGNSNQPQHF. As DNA, the CDR3 is TGTGCCAGCTCACCTGAGGGCAATAGCAATCAGCCCCAGCATTTT.

In its sample, this clonotype was seen a few times. The rearrangement links TRBV15 to TRBJ2-7; possible D gene TRBD1, 6 bases. The CDR3 totals 15 residues. Germline lookup yields CDR1 LNHNV and CDR2 YYDKDF (reference sequence). The V gene lost 2 bases and the J gene lost 3 bases, with 14 bases spanning the gap. The DNA of the CDR3 is TGTGCCACCAGCAGACAAAACGGACAGAGCTACGAGCAGTACTTC. Protein: CATSRQNGQSYEQYF.

V gene TRBV29-1 combines with J gene TRBJ2-1; 7 bases fit TRBD1. V was pared by 3 bases and J by 7 bases, with 9 bases of the junction left unmatched. Germline V gene sequence: CDR1 SQVTM, CDR2 ANQGSEA. This CDR3 has 14 residues. CDR3 amino acids: CSVDNPQGVNEQFF. DNA of the CDR3: TGCAGCGTTGACAACCCCCAGGGGGTAAATGAGCAGTTCTTC.

This sequence joins TRBV12-3 or TRBV12-4 and TRBJ2-5; 10 nucleotides align to TRBD1. This CDR3 contains 17 residues. The V segment lost 5 bases and the J segment 5 bases; nucleotides outside the gene matches: 14. CDR3 residues: CASSPWDRGMMTETQYF. CDR3 DNA sequence: TGTGCCAGCAGTCCCTGGGACAGGGGTATGATGACGGAGACCCAGTACTTC.

The V call is TRBV3-1, the J call TRBJ2-3, with 12 bases matching TRBD2. Germline CDR1 and CDR2: LGHDT and YNNKEL (reference sequence). CDR3 length: 15 residues. V dropped 6 bases and J dropped 2; count of bases not matched to a gene: 3. The CDR3 nucleotides read TGTGCCAGCAGTAGACTAGCGGGGGCCACAGATACGCAGTATTTT. Translating gives CASSRLAGATDTQYF.

This clonotype was seen many times. The V gene is TRBV3-1, the J gene TRBJ1-5; the D gene is possibly TRBD1 (5 bases). The CDR3 extends over 14 amino acids. Germline V gives CDR1 LGHDT, CDR2 YNNKEL (reference sequence). V lost 1 base and J lost 9, with 13 bases in between. The CDR3 region has the DNA TGTGCCAGCAGCCAAGGGGACCGCGCATGGCCCCAGCATTTT. Translating gives CASSQGDRAWPQHF.

This clonotype turned up a few times. The chain has TRBV10-3 and TRBJ1-1; maybe TRBD1 (6 bases). The germline V gene has CDR1 ENHRY and CDR2 SYGVKD. CDR3 length equals 14 residues. V lost 3 bases and J lost 1, with 9 bases in between. The CDR3 reads CAISEGGANTEAFF. The CDR3, as DNA: TGTGCCATCAGTGAAGGGGGGGCGAACACTGAAGCTTTCTTT.

CDR3 coding DNA: TGCGCCAGCAGTTCCGGGACTAGCGGCCCCGTCGATCAGTTCTTC. This encodes CASSSGTSGPVDQFF. The rearrangement joins TRBV5-1 to TRBJ2-1; 11 nucleotides match TRBD2. The V gene end was trimmed by 5 bases and the J gene end by 13 bases; junction bases not matched to a gene: 14. The CDR3 extends over 15 amino acids. Germline V gives CDR1 SGHRS, CDR2 YFSETQ.

V usage is TRBV20-1 and J usage is TRBJ1-2, with TRBD1 as a possible D gene (5 bases). V lost 0 bases and J lost 8, with 13 bases in between. The CDR3 spans 13 residues. Per the germline V gene, CDR1 is DFQATT and CDR2 is SNEGSKA (reference sequence). The CDR3 protein is CSAREPGRWGYTF. The CDR3 DNA follows: TGCAGTGCTAGAGAGCCAGGGAGGTGGGGCTACACCTTC.

In this sample, this clonotype turned up many times. This sequence joins TRBV12-3 or TRBV12-4 and TRBJ2-7; no firm D call. V was clipped by 1 base and J by 7 bases, with 11 bases between them. The CDR3 covers 13 residues. In nucleotides, the CDR3 is TGTGCCAGCAGTTTAGGTAGTCCCCGTGAGCAGTACTTC. Protein: CASSLGSPREQYF.